This record covers a single TCR beta chain. Trimming removed 4 bases from V and 8 bases from J; junction bases left unmatched: 10. The CDR3 covers 15 residues. Germline CDR1 is SGHRS and CDR2 is YFSETQ. This record belongs to a study of blood T cell repertoires in COVID-19. Study-wide background: COVID-19 samples, acute and convalescent, were from the United States, Italy and Spain. PBMCs, B-cell-depleted T cells, or T cells provided the cDNA or gDNA that made up the material.

Per the original methods: Amplifying reference gene primers gave estimates of nucleated cell counts. Clones were sequenced by immunoSEQ multiplex PCR, and TCRdb holds only the in-frame ones, with some missing. V, J and clone size derive from that table, while D and trimming were established from the DNA sequence. The data hold more than 110,000 clones, with approximately 83% observed a single time. This sequence was found in a woman aged 60-75 years with acute or convalescent COVID-19. The V call is TRBV5-1, the J call TRBJ1-4; 8 nucleotides align to TRBD1. The specimen sequenced was peripheral blood. The CDR3 is CASSGQGLSSEKLFF. In DNA, the CDR3 is TGCGCCAGCAGCGGACAGGGCTTGTCCTCGGAAAAACTGTTTTTT.